What follows describes a single TCR beta chain. Amplification used 60 Vbeta primers and 13 Jbeta primers. Profiled with immunoSEQ multiplex PCR; TCRdb holds only in-frame clones, not every one. Found here are 150,000 to 200,000 clones, about 82% of them singletons; the top ten hold approximately 2.4%. This sample was included in a study of cytomegalovirus exposure and HLA in healthy donors. Germline trimming cut 6 bases from V and 2 bases from J; bases unmatched to any gene: 5. This CDR3 is built from 14 residues. Per the germline V gene, CDR1 is LGHNA and CDR2 is YNFKEQ. Specimen: PBMCs. The chain links TRBV4-2 to TRBJ2-3, with TRBD1 matching over 7 bases. The TCR comes from a woman aged 45-65 years in good health and CMV-seronegative. The CDR3: CASRSGTVTDTQYF. Written as DNA, the CDR3 is TGTGCCAGCAGATCCGGGACAGTCACAGATACGCAGTATTTT.